Listed below are T cell receptor beta chains from one sample, sequenced in a study of blood T cell repertoires in COVID-19. TCRdb keeps only in-frame clones here, not all; method: immunoSEQ multiplex PCR. This table has about 150,000 clones, roughly 80% appearing once. Material for sequencing was peripheral blood. Receptor source: a woman aged 55-75 years with acute or convalescent COVID-19. Each CDR3 is given with its conserved first and last residue. The D gene is left open where the match is weak. Not every row has a clone size; where given, it reads once, few, many or a size class.

j_call v_call d_call clone_size cdr3_nt cdr3_aa
TRBJ1-1 TRBV6-5 NA NA TGTGCCAGCAGCAGCCCGACACCGAACACTGAAGCTTTCTTT CASSSPTPNTEAFF
TRBJ2-7 TRBV9 NA NA TGTGCCAGCAGCGTAGGGAGGGGCCTCGGCTTGTACGAGCAGTACTTC CASSVGRGLGLYEQYF
TRBJ1-6 TRBV3-1/TRBV3-2 TRBD1 NA TGTGCCAGCTCGGGACAGAGCAATTCACCCCTCCACTTT CASSGQSNSPLHF
TRBJ2-5 TRBV5-1 TRBD1 NA TGCGCCAGCAACGACAGGGGCCCTTGGGAGACCCAGTACTTC CASNDRGPWETQYF
TRBJ1-6 TRBV28 NA NA TGTGCCAGCAGTGACACGAAAGGCCTCTCCTCCTATAATTCACCCCTCCACTTT CASSDTKGLSSYNSPLHF
TRBJ1-4 TRBV12-3/TRBV12-4 NA few TGTGCCAGCAGTTTAAGGGGGGGTGAAAAACTGTTTTTT CASSLRGGEKLFF
TRBJ2-1 TRBV5-1 TRBD2 NA TGCGCCAGCAGCTCCCTGACGGGACTAGCGGGGGGGCTGTACAATGAGCAGTTCTTC CASSSLTGLAGGLYNEQFF
TRBJ1-3 TRBV10-3 NA NA TGTGCCATCAGTGAAGGACAAGGGAACACCATATATTTT CAISEGQGNTIYF
TRBJ1-1 TRBV15 NA few TGTGCCACCAGCAGAGTTGGGGGGGCAGGGGCTGAAGCTTTCTTT CATSRVGGAGAEAFF
TRBJ2-5 TRBV3-1/TRBV3-2 NA NA TGTGCCAGCAGCCAAGTATCGGAGACCCAGTACTTC CASSQVSETQYF